The present T cell receptor beta chain was sequenced within a study of T cell changes during pregnancy in multiple sclerosis. CDR1 and CDR2 (germline): SNHLY, FYNNEI. The CDR3 runs to 16 residues. The V gene end was trimmed by 3 bases and the J gene end by 1 base; junction bases not matched to a gene: 6. Some clones are missing from TCRdb's copy, which holds only in-frame ones; the method was immunoSEQ multiplex PCR. The table has 39,000 or so clones, less than 95% seen once; the top ten hold over 8%. The receptor's source is a female donor with multiple sclerosis, enrolled in a pregnancy study. The specimen comprised CD8+ T cells from peripheral blood mononuclear cells, sampled in the first trimester of pregnancy. V and J are TRBV2 and TRBJ2-3; 8 bases fit TRBD2. In DNA, the CDR3 is TGTGCCAGCAGTGAGGCTAGCGGGTTACGCACAGATACGCAGTATTTT. Protein: CASSEASGLRTDTQYF.